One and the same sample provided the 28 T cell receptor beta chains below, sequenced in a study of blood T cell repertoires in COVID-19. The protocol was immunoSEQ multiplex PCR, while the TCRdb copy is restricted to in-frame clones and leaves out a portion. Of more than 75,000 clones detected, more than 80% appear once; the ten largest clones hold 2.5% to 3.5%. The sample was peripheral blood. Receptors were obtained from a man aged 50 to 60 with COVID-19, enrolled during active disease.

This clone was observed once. DNA for the CDR3: TGTGCCAGCAGCCAAGATTCCCGGGGGGAGACCCAGTACTTC. Translating it yields CASSQDSRGETQYF. The rearrangement joins TRBV4-2 to TRBJ2-5; D is possibly TRBD2 (6 bases). The CDR3 sequence is 14 residues long. Germline values: CDR1 LGHNA, CDR2 YNFKEQ. The ends were cut back, 0 bases at V and 5 bases at J, with 10 bases in the middle.

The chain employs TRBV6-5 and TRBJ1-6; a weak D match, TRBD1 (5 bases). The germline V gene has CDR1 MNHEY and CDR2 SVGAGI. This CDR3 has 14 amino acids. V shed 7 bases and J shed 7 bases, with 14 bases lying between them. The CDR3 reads CASMTALGNSPLHF. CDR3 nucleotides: TGTGCCAGCATGACAGCTCTTGGAAATTCACCCCTCCACTTT.

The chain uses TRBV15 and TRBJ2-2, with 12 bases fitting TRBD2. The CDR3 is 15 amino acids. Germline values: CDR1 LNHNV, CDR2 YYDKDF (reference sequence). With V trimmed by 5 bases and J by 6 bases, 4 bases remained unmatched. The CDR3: CATSSLAGGPGELFF. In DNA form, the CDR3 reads TGTGCCACCAGCTCCCTAGCGGGGGGGCCCGGGGAGCTGTTTTTT.

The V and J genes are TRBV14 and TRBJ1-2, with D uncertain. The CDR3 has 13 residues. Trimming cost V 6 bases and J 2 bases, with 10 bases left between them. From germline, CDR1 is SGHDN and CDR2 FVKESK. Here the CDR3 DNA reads TGTGCCAGCAGTCCGGTCCGGAACTATGGCTACACCTTC. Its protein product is CASSPVRNYGYTF.

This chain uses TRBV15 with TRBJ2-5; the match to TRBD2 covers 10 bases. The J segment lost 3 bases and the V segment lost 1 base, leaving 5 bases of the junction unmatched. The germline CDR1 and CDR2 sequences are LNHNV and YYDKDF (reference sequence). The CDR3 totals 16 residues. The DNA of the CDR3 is TGTGCCACCAGCAGAGCCATCCTAGCGGGGGAAGAGACCCAGTACTTC. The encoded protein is CATSRAILAGEETQYF. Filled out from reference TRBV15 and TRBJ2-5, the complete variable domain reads DAMVIQNPRYQVTQFGKPVTLSCSQTLNHNVMYWYQQKSSQAPKLLFHYYDKDFNNEADTPDNFQSRRPNTSFCFLDIRSPGLGDTAMYLCATSRAILAGEETQYFGPGTRLLVL.

The CDR3 DNA follows: TGTGCCACCAGCAGAGATACCGGGAACACTGAAGCTTTCTTT. Its protein product is CATSRDTGNTEAFF. The V and J genes are TRBV15 and TRBJ1-1; D unclear. Germline lookup yields CDR1 LNHNV and CDR2 YYDKDF (reference sequence). The CDR3 has 14 amino acids. The germline V and J ends were trimmed by 0 bases and 1 base, with 6 bases remaining between them.

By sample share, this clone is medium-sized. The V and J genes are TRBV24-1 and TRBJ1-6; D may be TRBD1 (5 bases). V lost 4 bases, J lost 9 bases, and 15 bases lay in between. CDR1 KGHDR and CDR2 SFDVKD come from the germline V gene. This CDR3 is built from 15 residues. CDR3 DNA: TGTGCCACCAGTGACCCCAGGGTAGCGGGTTCACCCCTCCACTTT. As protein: CATSDPRVAGSPLHF.

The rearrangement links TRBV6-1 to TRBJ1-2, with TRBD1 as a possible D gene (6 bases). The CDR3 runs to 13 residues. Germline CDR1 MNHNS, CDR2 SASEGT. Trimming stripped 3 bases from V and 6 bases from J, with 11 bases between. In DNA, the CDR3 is TGTGCCAGCAGTGACCTTAGGACAGATGGCTACACCTTC. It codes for CASSDLRTDGYTF.

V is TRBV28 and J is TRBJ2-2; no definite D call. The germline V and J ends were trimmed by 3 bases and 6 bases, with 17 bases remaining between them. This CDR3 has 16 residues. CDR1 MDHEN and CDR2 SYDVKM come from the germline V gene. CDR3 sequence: CASSFGWSGHAGELFF. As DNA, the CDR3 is TGTGCCAGCAGTTTTGGATGGTCTGGGCATGCCGGGGAGCTGTTTTTT.

CDR3 nucleotide sequence: TGTGCCAGCAGCCACCTGGACAGGGGATATGGCTACACCTTC. This codes for CASSHLDRGYGYTF. The chain has TRBV14 and TRBJ1-2; 9 positions match TRBD1. This CDR3 has 14 residues. The V gene's germline CDR1 is SGHDN and CDR2 FVKESK. V gave up 3 bases and J gave up 5 bases; unmatched junction bases: 4. Using reference TRBV14 and TRBJ1-2 for the parts outside the CDR3, the full variable domain is EAGVTQFPSHSVIEKGQTVTLRCDPISGHDNLYWYRRVMGKEIKFLLHFVKESKQDESGMPNNRFLAERTGGTYSTLKVQPAELEDSGVYFCASSHLDRGYGYTFGSGTRLTVV.

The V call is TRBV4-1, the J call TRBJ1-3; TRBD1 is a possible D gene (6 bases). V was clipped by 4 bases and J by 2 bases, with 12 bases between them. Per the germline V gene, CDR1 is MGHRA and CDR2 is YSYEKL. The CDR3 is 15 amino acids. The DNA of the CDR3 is TGCGCCAGCAGCCCCCGGTCAGGGGCTGGAAACACCATATATTTT. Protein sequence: CASSPRSGAGNTIYF.

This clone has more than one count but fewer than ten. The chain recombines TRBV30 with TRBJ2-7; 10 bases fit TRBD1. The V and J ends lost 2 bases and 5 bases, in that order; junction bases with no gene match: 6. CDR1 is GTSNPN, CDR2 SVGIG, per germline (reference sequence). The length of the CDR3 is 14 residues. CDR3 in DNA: TGTGCCTGGAGTAAGACAGGGGGCGGAGACGAGCAGTACTTC. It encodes CAWSKTGGGDEQYF.

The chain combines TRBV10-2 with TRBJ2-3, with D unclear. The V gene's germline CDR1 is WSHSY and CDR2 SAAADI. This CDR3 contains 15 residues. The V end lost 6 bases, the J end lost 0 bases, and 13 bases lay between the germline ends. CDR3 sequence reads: CASRESPTSTDTQYF. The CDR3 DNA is TGCGCCAGCAGGGAGAGTCCCACTAGCACAGATACGCAGTATTTT.

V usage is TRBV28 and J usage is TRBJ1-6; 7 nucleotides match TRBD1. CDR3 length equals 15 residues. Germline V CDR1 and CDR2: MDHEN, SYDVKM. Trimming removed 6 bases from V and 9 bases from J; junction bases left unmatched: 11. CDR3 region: CASSLPRGGSSPLHF. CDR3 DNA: TGTGCCAGCAGCCTCCCCAGAGGGGGCAGTTCACCCCTCCACTTT.

The CDR3 DNA sequence: TGCGCCAGCAGCCAACTGACAGGCCGACAAAACTATGGCTACACCTTC. Protein: CASSQLTGRQNYGYTF. The gene calls are TRBV4-1 and TRBJ1-2, with D possibly matching TRBD1 (6 bases). Germline CDR1 MGHRA, CDR2 YSYEKL. This CDR3 has 16 residues. Trimming left V 2 bases short and J 2 bases short, with 15 bases between.

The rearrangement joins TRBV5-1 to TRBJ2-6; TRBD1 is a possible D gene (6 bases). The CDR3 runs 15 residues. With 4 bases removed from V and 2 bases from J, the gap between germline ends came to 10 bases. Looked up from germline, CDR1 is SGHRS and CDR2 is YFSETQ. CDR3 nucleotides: TGCGCCAGCAGCAACCGACAGGCTGGGGCCAACGTCCTGACTTTC. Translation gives CASSNRQAGANVLTF.

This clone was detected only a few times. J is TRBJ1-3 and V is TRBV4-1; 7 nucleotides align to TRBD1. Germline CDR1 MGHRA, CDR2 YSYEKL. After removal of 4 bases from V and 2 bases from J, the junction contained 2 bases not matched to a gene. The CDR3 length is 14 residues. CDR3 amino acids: CASSRGQTGNTIYF. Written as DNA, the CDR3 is TGCGCCAGCAGCCGGGGACAGACTGGAAACACCATATATTTT.

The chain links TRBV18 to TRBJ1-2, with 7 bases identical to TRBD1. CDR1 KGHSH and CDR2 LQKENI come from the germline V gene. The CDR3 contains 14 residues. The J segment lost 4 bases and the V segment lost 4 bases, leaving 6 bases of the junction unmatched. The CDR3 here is CASSRNRDSYGYTF. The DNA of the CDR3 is TGTGCCAGCTCACGAAACCGGGACAGCTATGGCTACACCTTC.

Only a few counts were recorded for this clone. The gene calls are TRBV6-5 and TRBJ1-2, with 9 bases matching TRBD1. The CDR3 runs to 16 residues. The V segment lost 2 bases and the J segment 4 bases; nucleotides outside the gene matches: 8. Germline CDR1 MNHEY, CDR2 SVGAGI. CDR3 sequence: CASSYQLGTGIYGYTF. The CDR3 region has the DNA TGTGCCAGCAGTTACCAGCTAGGGACAGGGATCTATGGCTACACCTTC.

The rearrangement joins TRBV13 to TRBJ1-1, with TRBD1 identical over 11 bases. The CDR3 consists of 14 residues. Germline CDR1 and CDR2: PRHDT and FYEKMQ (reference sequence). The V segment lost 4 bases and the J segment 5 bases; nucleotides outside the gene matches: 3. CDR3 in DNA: TGTGCCAGCAGCTCGGGACAGGGGGGGACTGAAGCTTTCTTT. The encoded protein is CASSSGQGGTEAFF. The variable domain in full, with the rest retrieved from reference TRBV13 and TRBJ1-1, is AAGVIQSPRHLIKEKRETATLKCYPIPRHDTVYWYQQGPGQDPQFLISFYEKMQSDKGSIPDRFSAQQFSDYHSELNMSSLELGDSALYFCASSSGQGGTEAFFGQGTRLTVV.

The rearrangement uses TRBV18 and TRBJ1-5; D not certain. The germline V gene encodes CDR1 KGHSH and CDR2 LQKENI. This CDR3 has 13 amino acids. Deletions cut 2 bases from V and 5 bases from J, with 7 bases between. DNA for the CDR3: TGTGCCAGCTCACCAATATCCGATCAGCCCCAGCATTTT. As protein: CASSPISDQPQHF.

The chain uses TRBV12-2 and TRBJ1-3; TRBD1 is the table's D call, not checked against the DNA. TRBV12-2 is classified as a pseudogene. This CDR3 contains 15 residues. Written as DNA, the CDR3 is TGTGCAAGTCGCTTTACCGACAGCTCTGGAAACACCATATATTTT. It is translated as CASRFTDSSGNTIYF.

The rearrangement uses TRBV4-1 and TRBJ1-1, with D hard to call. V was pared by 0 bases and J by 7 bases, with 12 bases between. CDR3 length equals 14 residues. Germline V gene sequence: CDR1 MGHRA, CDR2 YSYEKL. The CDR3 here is CASSQETLRGEAFF. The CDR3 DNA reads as TGCGCCAGCAGCCAAGAGACCCTTCGAGGTGAAGCTTTCTTT.

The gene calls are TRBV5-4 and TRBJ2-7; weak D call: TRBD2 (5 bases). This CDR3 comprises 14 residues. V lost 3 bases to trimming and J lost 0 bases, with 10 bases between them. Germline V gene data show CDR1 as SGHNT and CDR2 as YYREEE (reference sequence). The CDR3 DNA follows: TGTGCCAGCAGCTGGAACGCGGGCTCCTACGAGCAGTACTTC. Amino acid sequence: CASSWNAGSYEQYF.

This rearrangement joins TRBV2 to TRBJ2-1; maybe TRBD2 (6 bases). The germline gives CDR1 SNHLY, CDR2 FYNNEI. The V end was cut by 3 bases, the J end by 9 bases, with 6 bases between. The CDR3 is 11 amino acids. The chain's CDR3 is CASSEGGEQFF. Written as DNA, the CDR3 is TGTGCCAGCAGTGAGGGAGGTGAGCAGTTCTTC.

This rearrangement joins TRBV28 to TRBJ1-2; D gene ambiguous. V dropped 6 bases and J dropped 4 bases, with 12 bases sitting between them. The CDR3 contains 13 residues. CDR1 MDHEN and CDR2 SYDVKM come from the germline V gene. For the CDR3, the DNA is TGTGCCAGCAGCCGAGGATCGGGCTATGGCTACACCTTC. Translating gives CASSRGSGYGYTF.

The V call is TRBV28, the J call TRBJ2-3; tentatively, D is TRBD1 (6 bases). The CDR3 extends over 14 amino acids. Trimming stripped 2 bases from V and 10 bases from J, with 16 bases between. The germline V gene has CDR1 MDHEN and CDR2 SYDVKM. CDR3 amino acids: CASSLGGQRDSQYF. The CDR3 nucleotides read TGTGCCAGCAGTTTAGGGGGACAACGGGATTCGCAGTATTTT.

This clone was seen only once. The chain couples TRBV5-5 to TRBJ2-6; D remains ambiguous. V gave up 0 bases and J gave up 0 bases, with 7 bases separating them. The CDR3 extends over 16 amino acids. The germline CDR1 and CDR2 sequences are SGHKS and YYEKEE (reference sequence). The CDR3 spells CASSLGGFSGANVLTF. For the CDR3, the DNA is TGTGCCAGCAGCTTGGGAGGCTTCTCTGGGGCCAACGTCCTGACTTTC.